The rows below give T cell receptor beta chains drawn from one sample of a study of blood T cell repertoires in COVID-19. Measured with immunoSEQ multiplex PCR; TCRdb has only the in-frame clones, and not every one. The sample holds about 110,000 clones, 71% seen once. Specimen: peripheral blood. The receptors derive from a human donor with acute or convalescent COVID-19. The donor label of this sample is uncertain. Each CDR3 is given with its conserved first and last residue. The order of the fields is J gene, V gene, clone size, D gene, CDR3 protein, CDR3 DNA. A D gene is named only where the DNA matches it firmly. The size entry is marked missing in some rows and otherwise reads once, few, many or a size class.

j_call: TRBJ1-2; v_call: TRBV19; clone_size: NA; d_call: TRBD1; cdr3_aa: CASSITRGQSYGYTF; cdr3_nt: TGTGCCAGTAGTATAACCCGGGGACAGTCCTATGGCTACACCTTC
j_call: TRBJ1-2; v_call: TRBV3-1/TRBV3-2; clone_size: NA; d_call: NA; cdr3_aa: CASSQRGGYTF; cdr3_nt: TGTGCCAGCAGCCAACGGGGAGGCTACACCTTC
j_call: TRBJ1-1; v_call: TRBV4-2; clone_size: NA; d_call: NA; cdr3_aa: CASSQAADRFNMNTEAFF; cdr3_nt: TGTGCCAGCAGCCAGGCTGCTGACAGGTTTAACATGAACACTGAAGCTTTCTTT
j_call: TRBJ2-1; v_call: TRBV3-1/TRBV3-2; clone_size: once; d_call: NA; cdr3_aa: CASSRGRKQFF; cdr3_nt: TGTGCCAGCAGCCGGGGCCGGAAGCAGTTCTTC
j_call: TRBJ2-5; v_call: TRBV15; clone_size: NA; d_call: NA; cdr3_aa: CATSTLTGETQYF; cdr3_nt: TGTGCCACCAGCACCCTCACGGGGGAGACCCAGTACTTC
j_call: TRBJ2-7; v_call: TRBV10-3; clone_size: once; d_call: TRBD2; cdr3_aa: CAISELGLAVAGYEQYF; cdr3_nt: TGTGCCATCAGTGAGCTGGGGCTAGCGGTGGCAGGGTACGAGCAGTACTTC
j_call: TRBJ1-1; v_call: TRBV19; clone_size: NA; d_call: NA; cdr3_aa: CASSIAGISEAFF; cdr3_nt: TGTGCCAGTAGTATAGCAGGGATTTCTGAAGCTTTCTTT
j_call: TRBJ2-5; v_call: TRBV2; clone_size: few; d_call: NA; cdr3_aa: CASSADEGWVQETQYF; cdr3_nt: TGTGCCAGCAGTGCAGACGAGGGTTGGGTCCAAGAGACCCAGTACTTC
j_call: TRBJ2-1; v_call: TRBV2; clone_size: NA; d_call: NA; cdr3_aa: CASSVGNNEQFF; cdr3_nt: TGTGCCAGCAGTGTCGGGAACAATGAGCAGTTCTTC
j_call: TRBJ2-7; v_call: TRBV6-2/TRBV6-3; clone_size: few; d_call: NA; cdr3_aa: CASSDRYEQYF; cdr3_nt: TGTGCCAGCAGTGACAGGTACGAGCAGTACTTC
j_call: TRBJ1-2; v_call: TRBV6-5; clone_size: NA; d_call: TRBD1; cdr3_aa: CASRRDRSNYGYTF; cdr3_nt: TGTGCCAGCAGACGGGACAGGTCTAACTATGGCTACACCTTC
j_call: TRBJ2-1; v_call: TRBV29-1; clone_size: NA; d_call: NA; cdr3_aa: CSVEHNEAYNEQFF; cdr3_nt: TGCAGCGTTGAACATAATGAGGCTTACAATGAGCAGTTCTTC
j_call: TRBJ1-6; v_call: TRBV27; clone_size: NA; d_call: NA; cdr3_aa: CASSLRVRDSPLHF; cdr3_nt: TGTGCCAGCAGTCTCAGGGTTCGGGATTCACCCCTCCACTTT
j_call: TRBJ1-5; v_call: TRBV6-1; clone_size: NA; d_call: TRBD1; cdr3_aa: CASSATLDRGRGQPQHF; cdr3_nt: TGTGCCAGCAGTGCAACCCTTGACAGGGGGCGCGGTCAGCCCCAGCATTTT
j_call: TRBJ2-5; v_call: TRBV6-5; clone_size: NA; d_call: TRBD1; cdr3_aa: CASRRGQVETQYF; cdr3_nt: TGTGCCAGCAGGAGAGGACAGGTGGAGACCCAGTACTTC
j_call: TRBJ1-4; v_call: TRBV3-1/TRBV3-2; clone_size: NA; d_call: NA; cdr3_aa: CASSPPSPLNEKLFF; cdr3_nt: TGTGCCAGCAGCCCTCCCTCCCCCCTTAATGAAAAACTGTTTTTT
j_call: TRBJ1-1; v_call: TRBV9; clone_size: few; d_call: NA; cdr3_aa: CASSVADFNTEAFF; cdr3_nt: TGTGCCAGCAGCGTAGCTGACTTTAACACTGAAGCTTTCTTT
j_call: TRBJ2-5; v_call: TRBV5-1; clone_size: NA; d_call: TRBD2; cdr3_aa: CASGRLAGEETQYF; cdr3_nt: TGCGCCAGCGGAAGACTAGCGGGGGAAGAGACCCAGTACTTC
j_call: TRBJ1-6; v_call: TRBV10-3; clone_size: NA; d_call: NA; cdr3_aa: CAISDGSSDNSPLHF; cdr3_nt: TGTGCCATCAGTGACGGTAGCTCGGATAATTCACCCCTCCACTTT
j_call: TRBJ2-1; v_call: TRBV3-1/TRBV3-2; clone_size: NA; d_call: TRBD1; cdr3_aa: CASSPRQGAWNEQFF; cdr3_nt: TGTGCCAGCAGCCCACGACAGGGGGCATGGAATGAGCAGTTCTTC
j_call: TRBJ1-5; v_call: TRBV28; clone_size: few; d_call: TRBD1; cdr3_aa: CASRAAGQGNRNQPQHF; cdr3_nt: TGTGCCAGCAGGGCTGCGGGACAGGGGAACAGGAATCAGCCCCAGCATTTT
j_call: TRBJ1-2; v_call: TRBV5-1; clone_size: NA; d_call: NA; cdr3_aa: CASRQGALGGYTF; cdr3_nt: TGCGCCAGCAGACAAGGGGCTCTTGGCGGCTACACCTTC
j_call: TRBJ2-1; v_call: TRBV7-6; clone_size: NA; d_call: TRBD2; cdr3_aa: CASSLTGGGNEQFF; cdr3_nt: TGTGCCAGCAGCTTAACGGGGGGGGGCAATGAGCAGTTCTTC
j_call: TRBJ2-5; v_call: TRBV2; clone_size: NA; d_call: NA; cdr3_aa: CASSAGRGGQETQYF; cdr3_nt: TGTGCCAGCAGTGCGGGGAGAGGCGGACAAGAGACCCAGTACTTC
j_call: TRBJ1-1; v_call: TRBV9; clone_size: NA; d_call: TRBD1; cdr3_aa: CASSKPGQGFTEAFF; cdr3_nt: TGTGCCAGCAGCAAACCGGGACAGGGGTTCACTGAAGCTTTCTTT
j_call: TRBJ1-5; v_call: TRBV19; clone_size: NA; d_call: TRBD1; cdr3_aa: CASSSRTGKGNQPQHF; cdr3_nt: TGTGCCAGTAGTTCCCGGACAGGGAAAGGCAATCAGCCCCAGCATTTT
j_call: TRBJ1-4; v_call: TRBV27; clone_size: NA; d_call: NA; cdr3_aa: CASSPTGTEKLFF; cdr3_nt: TGTGCCAGCAGCCCGACAGGTACTGAAAAACTGTTTTTT
j_call: TRBJ1-2; v_call: TRBV2; clone_size: NA; d_call: NA; cdr3_aa: CASSERGGYTF; cdr3_nt: TGTGCCAGCAGTGAGCGGGGGGGCTACACCTTC
j_call: TRBJ1-5; v_call: TRBV27; clone_size: medium-sized; d_call: NA; cdr3_aa: CASSWGEHQPQHF; cdr3_nt: TGTGCCAGCAGCTGGGGAGAGCATCAGCCCCAGCATTTT
j_call: TRBJ2-5; v_call: TRBV11-2; clone_size: many; d_call: NA; cdr3_aa: CASSSEASAEETQYF; cdr3_nt: TGTGCCAGCAGCTCAGAGGCTAGCGCCGAAGAGACCCAGTACTTC
j_call: TRBJ2-3; v_call: TRBV10-3; clone_size: NA; d_call: TRBD2; cdr3_aa: CAIRGSGDTDTQYF; cdr3_nt: TGTGCCATCCGGGGTAGCGGGGACACAGATACGCAGTATTTT
j_call: TRBJ2-7; v_call: TRBV5-5; clone_size: NA; d_call: TRBD2; cdr3_aa: CASSLAGGSSYEQYF; cdr3_nt: TGTGCCAGCAGCTTGGCCGGGGGGTCCTCCTACGAGCAGTACTTC
j_call: TRBJ1-6; v_call: TRBV28; clone_size: NA; d_call: TRBD1; cdr3_aa: CASKIPGQPFQSYSPLHF; cdr3_nt: TGTGCCAGCAAGATCCCGGGACAGCCATTCCAGTCTTATTCACCCCTCCACTTT
j_call: TRBJ2-5; v_call: TRBV5-1; clone_size: NA; d_call: TRBD2; cdr3_aa: CASSLGLTGTSGQETQYF; cdr3_nt: TGCGCCAGCAGCTTGGGGCTTACCGGGACTAGCGGCCAAGAGACCCAGTACTTC
j_call: TRBJ1-2; v_call: TRBV25-1; clone_size: few; d_call: TRBD1; cdr3_aa: CASSIGGLNYGYTF; cdr3_nt: TGTGCCAGCAGCATAGGGGGCCTTAACTATGGCTACACCTTC
j_call: TRBJ2-6; v_call: TRBV2; clone_size: once; d_call: NA; cdr3_aa: CASSRSSGANVLTF; cdr3_nt: TGTGCCAGCAGTCGTTCGTCTGGGGCCAACGTCCTGACTTTC
j_call: TRBJ1-5; v_call: TRBV11-2; clone_size: NA; d_call: NA; cdr3_aa: CASSLPTGRSNQPQHF; cdr3_nt: TGTGCCAGCAGCCTCCCCACAGGGCGAAGCAATCAGCCCCAGCATTTT
j_call: TRBJ2-1; v_call: TRBV18; clone_size: NA; d_call: TRBD1; cdr3_aa: CASSTRGTGGDEQFF; cdr3_nt: TGTGCCAGCTCAACTCGGGGGACAGGGGGCGATGAGCAGTTCTTC
j_call: TRBJ2-3; v_call: TRBV6-6; clone_size: medium-sized; d_call: NA; cdr3_aa: CASSYTETDTQYF; cdr3_nt: TGTGCCAGCAGTTACACTGAAACAGATACGCAGTATTTT
j_call: TRBJ1-3; v_call: TRBV30; clone_size: NA; d_call: NA; cdr3_aa: CAWEQGFSGNTIYF; cdr3_nt: TGTGCCTGGGAACAGGGTTTCTCTGGAAACACCATATATTTT